This T cell receptor (beta chain) was obtained from a study of T-cell reconstitution after alpha-beta-depleted transplantation in children. Germline V gene sequence: CDR1 SGHRS, CDR2 YFSETQ. Trimming left V 0 bases short and J 4 bases short, with 15 bases between. CDR3 size: 16 residues. Unique molecular identifiers were used in preparing the TCRbeta library. TCRdb redid the calling of the PCR reads with MiXCR, one entry per CDR3 protein. This table holds hundreds of thousands of distinct CDR3 sequences, around a third found once. This clonotype was observed a few times. The sample in question was PBMCs from the stem cell graft donor, obtained from the stem cell graft. The chain joins TRBV5-1 to TRBJ2-3; the D gene could be TRBD1 or TRBD2 (6 bases each). This TCR was recovered from a human donor who donated a stem cell graft to a child with aplastic anemia. CDR3 amino acids: CASSLGWQGRSDTQYF. CDR3 DNA: TGCGCCAGCAGCTTGGGTTGGCAGGGGAGGTCAGATACGCAGTATTTT.